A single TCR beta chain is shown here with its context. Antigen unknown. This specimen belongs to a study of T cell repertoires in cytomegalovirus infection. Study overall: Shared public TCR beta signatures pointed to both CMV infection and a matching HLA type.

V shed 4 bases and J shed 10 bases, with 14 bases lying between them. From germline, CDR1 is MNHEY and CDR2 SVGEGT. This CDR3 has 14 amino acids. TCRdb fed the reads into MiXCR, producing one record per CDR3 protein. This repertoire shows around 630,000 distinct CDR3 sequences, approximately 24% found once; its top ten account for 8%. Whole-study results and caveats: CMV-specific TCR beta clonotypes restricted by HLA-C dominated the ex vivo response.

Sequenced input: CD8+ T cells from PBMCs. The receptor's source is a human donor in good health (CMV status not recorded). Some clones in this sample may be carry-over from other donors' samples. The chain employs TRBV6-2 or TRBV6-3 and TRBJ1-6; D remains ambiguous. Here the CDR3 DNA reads TGTGCCAGCAGTTCGACCCAGGAGGACTCACCCCTCCACTTT. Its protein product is CASSSTQEDSPLHF.